These T cell receptor beta chains were read from a single sample in a study of PD-L1 blockade in urothelial cancer. Sequenced by immunoSEQ multiplex PCR; TCRdb stores in-frame clones only, minus some. The data hold some 87,000 clones, with roughly 84% observed a single time. The source was PBMCs, collected around atezolizumab (anti-PD-L1) treatment. The receptors were gathered from a man in his sixties with urothelial cancer. Both conserved end residues are part of each CDR3. A D gene is named only where the DNA matches it firmly. Rows give clone size only sometimes, using once, few, many, or a class for an expanded clone.

TRBD1,TRBV5-6,TRBJ2-7,-,TGTGCCAGCAGCCCGGTTACGACAGGGGCGATCTCCTACGAGCAGTACTTC,CASSPVTTGAISYEQYF
-,TRBV28,TRBJ1-1,-,TGTGCCAGCAGTTTAATACAACAGAACACTGAAGCTTTCTTT,CASSLIQQNTEAFF
-,TRBV28,TRBJ1-2,few,TGTGCCAGCAGTTTATTCGAGTCAGGAGGGTCCTATGGCTACACCTTC,CASSLFESGGSYGYTF
TRBD1,TRBV18,TRBJ2-5,-,TGTGCCAGCTCGGGACGACAGGGGGCGCCAGAGACCCAGTACTTC,CASSGRQGAPETQYF
-,TRBV19,TRBJ2-2,-,TGTGCCAGTAGTACCGTGACTCCACCAACCGGGGAGCTGTTTTTT,CASSTVTPPTGELFF
-,TRBV9,TRBJ2-5,-,TGTGCCAGCAGCGTAGCGGTAGAAGAGACCCAGTACTTC,CASSVAVEETQYF
TRBD1,TRBV2,TRBJ2-3,-,TGTGCCAGCAGGGCCGGACAGGTAGGCACAGATACGCAGTATTTT,CASRAGQVGTDTQYF
TRBD2,TRBV28,TRBJ2-7,few,TGTGCCAGCAGTTCCCTAAGGCCGGGGGGGCAGTACTTC,CASSSLRPGGQYF
-,TRBV5-1,TRBJ1-4,-,TGCGCCAGCAGCTTGTTCAGGGGCCCTAATGAAAAACTGTTTTTT,CASSLFRGPNEKLFF
-,TRBV2,TRBJ1-4,-,TGTGCCAGCGGGGGGGCTAATGAAAAACTGTTTTTT,CASGGANEKLFF